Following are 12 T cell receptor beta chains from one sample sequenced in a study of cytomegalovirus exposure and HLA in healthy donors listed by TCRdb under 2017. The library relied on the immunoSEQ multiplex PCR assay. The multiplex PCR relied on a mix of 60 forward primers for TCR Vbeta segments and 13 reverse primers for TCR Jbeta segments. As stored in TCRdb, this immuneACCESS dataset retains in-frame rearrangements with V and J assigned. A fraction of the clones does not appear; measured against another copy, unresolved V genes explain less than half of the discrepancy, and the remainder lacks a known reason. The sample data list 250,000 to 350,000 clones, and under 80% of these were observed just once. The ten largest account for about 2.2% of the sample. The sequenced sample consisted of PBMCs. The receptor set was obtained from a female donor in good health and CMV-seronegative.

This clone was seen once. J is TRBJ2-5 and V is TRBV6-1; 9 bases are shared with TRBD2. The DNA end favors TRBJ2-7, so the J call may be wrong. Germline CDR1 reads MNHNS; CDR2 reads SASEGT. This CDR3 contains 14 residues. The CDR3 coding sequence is TGTGCCAGCAGTGCCGGGACTAGCCTCTACGAGCAGTACTTC. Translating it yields CASSAGTSLYEQYF.

CDR3 DNA sequence: TGCGCCAGCAGCCAATTTGGACAAAACGGAGAGCAGTTCTTC. Protein product: CASSQFGQNGEQFF. This rearrangement joins TRBV4-1 to TRBJ2-1, with D perhaps TRBD1 (5 bases). V dropped 2 bases and J dropped 10 bases, with 15 bases sitting between them. The germline V gene has CDR1 MGHRA and CDR2 YSYEKL. The CDR3 is made up of 14 amino acids.

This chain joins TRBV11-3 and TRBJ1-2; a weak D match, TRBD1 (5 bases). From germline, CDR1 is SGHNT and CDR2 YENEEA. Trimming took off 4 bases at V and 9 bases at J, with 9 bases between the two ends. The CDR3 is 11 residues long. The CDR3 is CASSWGGSYTF. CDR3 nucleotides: TGTGCCAGCAGCTGGGGGGGGAGCTACACCTTC.

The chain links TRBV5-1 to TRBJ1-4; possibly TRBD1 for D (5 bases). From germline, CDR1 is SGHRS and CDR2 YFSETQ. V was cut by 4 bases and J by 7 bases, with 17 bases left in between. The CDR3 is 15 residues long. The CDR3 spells CASSPGGAIIEKLFF. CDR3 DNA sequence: TGCGCCAGCAGCCCAGGCGGGGCCATTATTGAAAAACTGTTTTTT. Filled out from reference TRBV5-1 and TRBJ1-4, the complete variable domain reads KAGVTQTPRYLIKTRGQQVTLSCSPISGHRSVSWYQQTPGQGLQFLFEYFSETQRNKGNFPGRFSGRQFSNSRSEMNVSTLELGDSALYLCASSPGGAIIEKLFFGSGTQLSVL.

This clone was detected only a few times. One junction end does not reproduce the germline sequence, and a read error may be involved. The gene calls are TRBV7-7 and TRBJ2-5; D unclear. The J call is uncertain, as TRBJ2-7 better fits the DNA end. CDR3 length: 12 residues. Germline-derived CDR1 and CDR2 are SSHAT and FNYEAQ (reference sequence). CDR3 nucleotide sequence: TGTGCTAGCAGCCCTGACGACTACGAGCAGTACTTC. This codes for CASSPDDYEQYF.

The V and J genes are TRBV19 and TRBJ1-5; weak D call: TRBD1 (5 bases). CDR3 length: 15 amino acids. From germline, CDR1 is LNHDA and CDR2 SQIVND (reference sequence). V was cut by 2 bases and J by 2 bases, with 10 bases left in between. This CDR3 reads CASSIYTQGNQPQHF. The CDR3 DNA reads TGTGCCAGTAGTATATATACACAGGGCAATCAGCCCCAGCATTTT.

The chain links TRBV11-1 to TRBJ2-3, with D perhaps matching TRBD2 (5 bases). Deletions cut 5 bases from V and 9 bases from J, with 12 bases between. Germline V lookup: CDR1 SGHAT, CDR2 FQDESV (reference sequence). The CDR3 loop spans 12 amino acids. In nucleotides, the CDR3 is TGTGCCAGCAGCCGCCTATGGGAGACGCAGTATTTT. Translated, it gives CASSRLWETQYF.

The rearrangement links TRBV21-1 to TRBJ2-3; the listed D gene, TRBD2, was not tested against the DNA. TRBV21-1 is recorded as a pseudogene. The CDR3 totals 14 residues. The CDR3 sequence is CASSKALREDTQYF. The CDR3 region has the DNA TGTGCCAGCAGCAAAGCGCTGAGGGAAGATACGCAGTATTTT.

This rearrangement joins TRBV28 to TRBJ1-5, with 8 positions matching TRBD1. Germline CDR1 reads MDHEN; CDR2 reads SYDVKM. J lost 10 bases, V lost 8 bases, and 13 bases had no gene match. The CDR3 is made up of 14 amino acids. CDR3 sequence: CASASSGGPFPQHF. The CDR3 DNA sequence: TGTGCCAGCGCTTCCTCAGGGGGCCCATTCCCCCAGCATTTT.

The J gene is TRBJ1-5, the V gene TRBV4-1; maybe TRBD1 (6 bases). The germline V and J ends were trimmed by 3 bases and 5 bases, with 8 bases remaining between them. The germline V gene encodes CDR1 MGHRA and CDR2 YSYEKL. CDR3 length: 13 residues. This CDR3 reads CASSQDSYQPQHF. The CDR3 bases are TGCGCCAGCAGCCAGGACAGTTATCAGCCCCAGCATTTT.

The CDR3 reads CASSPRGSGALGNEQFF. CDR3 nucleotide sequence: TGTGCCAGCAGCCCCAGAGGTAGCGGGGCCCTCGGGAATGAGCAGTTCTTC. V usage is TRBV9 and J usage is TRBJ2-1; 8 nucleotides agree with TRBD2. CDR1 is SGDLS and CDR2 is YYNGEE in the germline V gene. The CDR3 is made up of 17 amino acids. V dropped 4 bases and J dropped 7; count of bases not matched to a gene: 16.

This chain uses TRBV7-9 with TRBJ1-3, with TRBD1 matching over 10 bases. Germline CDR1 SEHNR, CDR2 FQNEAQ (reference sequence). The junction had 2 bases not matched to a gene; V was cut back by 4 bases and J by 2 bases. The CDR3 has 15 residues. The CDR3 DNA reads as TGTGCCAGCAGCTCAGGACAGGGGGCTGGAAACACCATATATTTT. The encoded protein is CASSSGQGAGNTIYF.